The present T cell receptor beta chain was sequenced within a study of metastatic and nonmetastatic thyroid tumors. No patient received treatment before thyroid surgery. This clone was counted between two and nine times. This CDR3 spans 13 amino acids. The ends were cut back, 3 bases at V and 3 bases at J, with 5 bases in the middle. CDR1 SGHAT and CDR2 FQNNGV come from the germline V gene. MiXCR reprocessed the PCR reads for TCRdb. The sample carries about 59,000 clones, 25% to 35% recorded once. Specimen: blood. The sequence derives from a female donor with papillary thyroid cancer or a benign thyroid nodule (not recorded which). Some clones in this sample may be carry-over from other donors' samples. V usage is TRBV11-2 and J usage is TRBJ2-2; no clear D gene. As DNA, the CDR3 is TGTGCCAGCAGCTTTGGATACACCGGGGAGCTGTTTTTT. It codes for CASSFGYTGELFF.